This T cell receptor (beta chain) was captured in a study of T cells in Graves' hyperthyroidism and ophthalmopathy. V lost 1 base to trimming and J lost 5 bases, with 15 bases between them. Germline CDR1 reads SGHRS; CDR2 reads YFSETQ. This CDR3 contains 15 residues. The count of this clonotype is one. The TCR beta CDR3 regions underwent amplification using RNA transcripts as the source. The HTBI primer set was used in a first-round RT-PCR of the TCR CDR3. MiXCR, run by TCRdb on the multiplex PCR reads, gives a single entry per CDR3 protein. The sample has 530,000 or so distinct CDR3 sequences; about half are singletons. Hyperthyroidism patients were newly diagnosed, had disease duration under 2 months, and were aged 18 to 65 years. Clinical symptoms, serum thyroxine and TRAb, thyroid ultrasound and orbital computed tomography were used for the diagnoses.

The material sequenced was peripheral blood or thyroid tissue (not recorded which). The V gene is TRBV5-1, the J gene TRBJ2-5; D may be TRBD1 (6 bases). The clonotype originates from a woman aged 18-29 years with Graves' hyperthyroidism. CDR3: CASSLLRGIGETQYF. The CDR3 nucleotides read TGCGCCAGCAGCTTGCTAAGGGGGATAGGGGAGACCCAGTACTTC. The full variable domain, completed using reference TRBV5-1 and TRBJ2-5, is KAGVTQTPRYLIKTRGQQVTLSCSPISGHRSVSWYQQTPGQGLQFLFEYFSETQRNKGNFPGRFSGRQFSNSRSEMNVSTLELGDSALYLCASSLLRGIGETQYFGPGTRLLVL.